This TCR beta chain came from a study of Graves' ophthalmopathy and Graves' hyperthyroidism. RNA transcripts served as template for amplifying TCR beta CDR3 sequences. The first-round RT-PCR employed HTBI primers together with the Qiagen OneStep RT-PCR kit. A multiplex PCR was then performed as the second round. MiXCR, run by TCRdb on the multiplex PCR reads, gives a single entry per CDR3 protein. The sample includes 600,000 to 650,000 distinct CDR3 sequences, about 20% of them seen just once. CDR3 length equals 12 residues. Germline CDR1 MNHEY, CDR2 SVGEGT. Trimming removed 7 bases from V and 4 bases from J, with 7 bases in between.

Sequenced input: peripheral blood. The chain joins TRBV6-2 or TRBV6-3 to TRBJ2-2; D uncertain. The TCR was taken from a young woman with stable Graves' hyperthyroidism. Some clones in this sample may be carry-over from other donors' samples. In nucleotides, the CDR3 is TGTGCCAGCATATCCCCCACCGGGGAGCTGTTTTTT. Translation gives CASISPTGELFF.